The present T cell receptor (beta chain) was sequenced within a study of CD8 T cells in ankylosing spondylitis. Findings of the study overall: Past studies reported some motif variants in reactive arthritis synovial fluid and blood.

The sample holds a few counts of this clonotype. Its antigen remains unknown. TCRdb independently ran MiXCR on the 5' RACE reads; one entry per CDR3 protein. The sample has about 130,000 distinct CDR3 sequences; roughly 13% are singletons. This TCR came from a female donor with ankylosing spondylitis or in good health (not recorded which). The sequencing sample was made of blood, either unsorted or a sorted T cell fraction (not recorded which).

The chain's CDR3 is CASRMQSGGSYEQYF. In nucleotides, the CDR3 is TGTGCCAGCAGAATGCAATCGGGGGGCTCCTACGAGCAGTACTTC. The chain couples TRBV27 to TRBJ2-7, with 7 positions matching TRBD2. The V segment lost 6 bases and the J segment 0 bases; nucleotides outside the gene matches: 8. CDR3 size: 15 residues. CDR1 and CDR2 (germline): MNHEY, SMNVEV (reference sequence).